A selection of T cell receptor beta chains follows, all from one sample in a study of blood T cell repertoires in COVID-19. This table comes from immunoSEQ multiplex PCR, and its TCRdb copy is limited to in-frame clones, with some not included. The repertoire includes hundreds of thousands of clones, roughly 85% of them detected once, and more than 1.4% sits in the top ten. The sample taken for sequencing was peripheral blood. All receptors come from a woman aged 25 to 39 with active or convalescent COVID-19. Each CDR3 is given with its conserved first and last residue. Fields, in order: D gene, J gene, V gene, clone size, CDR3 protein, CDR3 DNA. The D gene is left open where the match is weak. The size field is filled for only some rows; it gives once, few, many or a size class.

TRBD1,TRBJ1-5,TRBV28,.,CASSQTRRQGGNQPQHF,TGTGCCAGCAGCCAAACCCGAAGACAGGGCGGCAATCAGCCCCAGCATTTT
TRBD1,TRBJ2-7,TRBV2,.,CANQYQDRGYEQYF,TGTGCCAACCAGTACCAGGACAGGGGTTACGAGCAGTACTTC
TRBD2,TRBJ2-2,TRBV3-1/TRBV3-2,few,CASSQGSGGFGELFF,TGTGCCAGCAGCCAAGGTAGCGGGGGATTCGGGGAGCTGTTTTTT
.,TRBJ2-1,TRBV4-1,.,CASGPARGSHNEQFF,TGCGCCAGCGGCCCGGCCAGGGGATCCCACAATGAGCAGTTCTTC
TRBD1,TRBJ1-2,TRBV13,.,CASSPLPQQGAPGYTF,TGTGCCAGCAGCCCCCTCCCCCAACAGGGGGCGCCGGGCTACACCTTC
.,TRBJ2-1,TRBV6-5,.,CASSRGPDNEQFF,TGTGCCAGCAGCCGCGGGCCCGACAATGAGCAGTTCTTC
.,TRBJ1-5,TRBV7-9,.,CASSLGGQGQPQHF,TGTGCCAGCAGCTTAGGAGGCCAGGGACAGCCCCAGCATTTT
TRBD1,TRBJ1-1,TRBV4-1,.,CASSQGRGLGNTEAFF,TGCGCCAGCAGCCAAGGCAGGGGGCTGGGGAACACTGAAGCTTTCTTT
.,TRBJ2-3,TRBV19,.,CASKGLVLTDTQYF,TGTGCCAGTAAGGGGCTAGTCCTCACAGATACGCAGTATTTT
TRBD1,TRBJ1-1,TRBV6-5,few,CASSDRGPEAFF,TGTGCCAGTTCGGACAGGGGGCCTGAAGCTTTCTTT
.,TRBJ2-7,TRBV4-2,few,CASSPNSYEQYF,TGTGCCAGCAGCCCTAATTCCTACGAGCAGTACTTC
.,TRBJ1-3,TRBV15,.,CATSRGMGVTGNTIYF,TGTGCCACCAGCAGAGGGATGGGAGTTACTGGAAACACCATATATTTT
TRBD1,TRBJ1-5,TRBV27,.,CASRDRGRPQHF,TGTGCCAGCCGGGACAGGGGGCGGCCCCAGCATTTT
.,TRBJ1-1,TRBV18,.,CASSPLGATNTEAFF,TGTGCCAGCTCACCTTTAGGGGCCACAAACACTGAAGCTTTCTTT
.,TRBJ1-3,TRBV6-5,.,CASRSYPPGNTIYF,TGTGCCAGCCGCTCCTACCCACCTGGAAACACCATATATTTT
TRBD2,TRBJ2-3,TRBV5-1,.,CASSLVASGVGDTQYF,TGCGCCAGCAGCTTGGTGGCTAGCGGGGTAGGAGATACGCAGTATTTT
.,TRBJ1-1,TRBV2,.,CASSASKVEGAFF,TGTGCCAGCAGCGCCTCTAAGGTCGAGGGAGCTTTCTTT
.,TRBJ1-6,TRBV6-6,.,CASSSGVVNSPLHF,TGTGCCAGCAGCTCAGGGGTAGTCAATTCACCCCTCCACTTT
TRBD1,TRBJ1-2,TRBV5-4,few,CASHTGGGVYGYTF,TGTGCCAGCCACACAGGGGGGGGAGTCTATGGCTACACCTTC
.,TRBJ1-3,TRBV18,few,CASSPSKGGAGNTIYF,TGTGCCAGCTCACCATCTAAGGGAGGAGCTGGAAACACCATATATTTT
.,TRBJ2-1,TRBV5-1,.,CASSSPMEGAYNEQFF,TGCGCCAGCAGCTCACCCATGGAGGGGGCGTACAATGAGCAGTTCTTC
.,TRBJ1-1,TRBV19,.,CASSGGALWGNTEAFF,TGTGCCAGTAGTGGAGGGGCCCTGTGGGGGAACACTGAAGCTTTCTTT
TRBD2,TRBJ2-3,TRBV10-1,.,CASSDGAGSTDTQYF,TGCGCCAGCAGTGACGGAGCGGGGAGCACAGATACGCAGTATTTT
TRBD2,TRBJ2-1,TRBV9,.,CASSVLAGGNNEQFF,TGTGCCAGCAGCGTTCTAGCGGGAGGCAACAATGAGCAGTTCTTC
.,TRBJ1-2,TRBV9,.,CASSAPWQGYGYTF,TGTGCCAGCAGCGCCCCATGGCAGGGCTATGGCTACACCTTC
.,TRBJ2-7,TRBV2,.,CASSPIYEQYF,TGTGCCAGCAGTCCTATCTACGAGCAGTACTTC
TRBD1,TRBJ2-1,TRBV5-8,.,CASSRDRYNEQFF,TGTGCCAGCAGCCGGGACAGGTACAATGAGCAGTTCTTC
TRBD2,TRBJ2-3,TRBV6-4,.,CASSIAGTDTQYF,TGTGCCAGCAGTATAGCGGGGACAGATACGCAGTATTTT
TRBD1,TRBJ2-2,TRBV11-2,.,CASREQGLTGELFF,TGTGCCAGCAGGGAACAGGGGCTCACCGGGGAGCTGTTTTTT
TRBD2,TRBJ2-3,TRBV2,.,CASSSPGLVSDTQYF,TGTGCCAGCAGTTCTCCGGGACTAGTGTCAGATACGCAGTATTTT
TRBD2,TRBJ2-5,TRBV5-3,once,CARSLDGDPGGGQETQYF,TGTGCCAGAAGCTTGGATGGGGACCCTGGGGGGGGCCAAGAGACCCAGTACTTC
.,TRBJ1-4,TRBV19,.,CASTGGSRGEKLFF,TGTGCCAGTACCGGGGGATCCCGGGGTGAAAAACTGTTTTTT